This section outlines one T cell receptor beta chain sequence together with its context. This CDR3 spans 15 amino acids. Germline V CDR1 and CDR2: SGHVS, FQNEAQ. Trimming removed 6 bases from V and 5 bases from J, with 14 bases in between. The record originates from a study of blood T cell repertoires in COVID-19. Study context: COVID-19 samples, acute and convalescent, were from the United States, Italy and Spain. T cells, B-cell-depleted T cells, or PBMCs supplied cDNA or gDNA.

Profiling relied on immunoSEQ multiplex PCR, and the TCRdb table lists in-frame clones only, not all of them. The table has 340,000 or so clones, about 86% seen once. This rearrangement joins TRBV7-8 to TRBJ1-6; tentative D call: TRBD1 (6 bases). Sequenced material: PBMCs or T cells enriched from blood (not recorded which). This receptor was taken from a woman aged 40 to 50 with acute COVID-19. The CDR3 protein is CASRITGMDNSPLHF. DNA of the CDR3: TGTGCCAGCAGGATAACAGGGATGGATAATTCACCCCTCCACTTT.